This section outlines one TCR beta chain sequence together with its context. Its cognate antigen is unknown. This sample is part of a study of T cell responses to AZD1222 COVID-19 vaccine. On the study more broadly: Second-dose intervals near 4 or 12 weeks were combined.

In germline, CDR1 is SGHRS, CDR2 YFSETQ. The CDR3 length is 16 residues. Between the trimmed V and J ends, which lost 1 base and 2 bases, there was a span of 14 bases. Here immunoSEQ multiplex PCR was the method, and the copy in TCRdb shows in-frame clones only, minus some. Of more than 90,000 clones detected, around 84% appear once; the ten largest clones hold 1.4%. Whole-study results and caveats: Researchers report vaccine-associated CD4 TCRs spanning spike, with dominance at 160-218 and 743-854. Baseline antibody screening turned up just 6 or 7 seropositive AZD1222 recipients.

The genes are TRBV5-1 and TRBJ2-3; D is ambiguous. Sequenced here: peripheral blood, sampled on day 0 of AZD1222 vaccination. The TCR was taken from an adult in good health. CDR3 region: CASSLLVSRYTDTQYF. The CDR3 bases are TGCGCCAGCAGCTTGTTAGTATCCAGGTACACAGATACGCAGTATTTT.